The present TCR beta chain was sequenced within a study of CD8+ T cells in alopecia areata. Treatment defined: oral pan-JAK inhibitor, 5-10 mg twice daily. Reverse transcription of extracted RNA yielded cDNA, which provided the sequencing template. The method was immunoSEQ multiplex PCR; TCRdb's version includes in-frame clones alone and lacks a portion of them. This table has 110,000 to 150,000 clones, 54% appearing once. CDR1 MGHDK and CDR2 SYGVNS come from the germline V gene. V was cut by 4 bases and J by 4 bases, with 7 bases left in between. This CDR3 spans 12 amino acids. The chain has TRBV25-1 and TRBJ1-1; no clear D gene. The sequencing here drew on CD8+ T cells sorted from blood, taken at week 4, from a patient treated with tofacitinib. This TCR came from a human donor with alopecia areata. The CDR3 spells CASSAGLTEAFF. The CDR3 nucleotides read TGTGCCAGCAGTGCAGGACTCACTGAAGCTTTCTTT.